This T cell receptor beta chain was identified in a study of beta chain features in type 1 diabetes. Overall study results and limits: Type 1 diabetes patients had VDJ junctions that carried fewer insertions and more deletions.

In germline, CDR1 is SGHRS, CDR2 YFSETQ. The CDR3 runs 14 residues. V was trimmed by 4 bases and J by 4 bases, leaving 14 bases between them. Isolated RNA was reverse transcribed in full, so expressed TCRB transcripts were sequenced. Naive, central memory and regulatory T cell samples averaged about 3.6 million immunoSEQ reads each. Sequencing used immunoSEQ multiplex PCR; TCRdb keeps in-frame clones, though not all of them. The table lists almost 350,000 clones, 6.5% to 10% of them singletons. This clone was counted only a few times. Antigen unknown. The chain carries TRBV5-1 and TRBJ1-1; D is undetermined. The origin of this receptor is a woman between 18 and 30 years old in good health. The sample comprised central memory CD4+ T cells from blood. The CDR3 region is CASSPRVAGTEAFF. The CDR3 DNA sequence: TGCGCCAGCAGCCCGCGGGTTGCGGGCACTGAAGCTTTCTTT.